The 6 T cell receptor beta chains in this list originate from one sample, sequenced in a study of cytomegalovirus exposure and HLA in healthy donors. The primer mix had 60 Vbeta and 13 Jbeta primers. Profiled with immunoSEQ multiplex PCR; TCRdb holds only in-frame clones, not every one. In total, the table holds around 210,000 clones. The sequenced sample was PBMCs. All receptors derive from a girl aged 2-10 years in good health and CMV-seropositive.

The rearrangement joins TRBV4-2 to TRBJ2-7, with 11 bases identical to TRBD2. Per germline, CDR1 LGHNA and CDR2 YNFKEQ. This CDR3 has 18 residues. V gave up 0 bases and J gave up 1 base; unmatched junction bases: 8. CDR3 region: CASSQDQETSGISYEQYF. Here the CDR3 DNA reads TGTGCCAGCAGCCAAGATCAGGAGACTAGCGGGATTTCCTACGAGCAGTACTTC.

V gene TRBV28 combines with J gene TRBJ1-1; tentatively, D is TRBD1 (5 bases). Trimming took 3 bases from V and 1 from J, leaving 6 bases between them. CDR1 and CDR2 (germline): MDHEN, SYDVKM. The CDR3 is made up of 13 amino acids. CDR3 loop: CASSFGGNTEAFF. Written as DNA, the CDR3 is TGTGCCAGCAGTTTCGGGGGGAACACTGAAGCTTTCTTT.

CDR3 in amino acids: CASSLSQGGHDSRAYNEQFF. The CDR3 bases are TGTGCCAGCAGTTTATCTCAAGGCGGGCACGACTCCCGGGCCTACAATGAGCAGTTCTTC. This chain joins TRBV28 and TRBJ2-1, with D tentatively TRBD2 (5 bases). The germline gives CDR1 MDHEN, CDR2 SYDVKM. V lost 1 base and J lost 2, with 24 bases in between. The CDR3 loop spans 20 amino acids.

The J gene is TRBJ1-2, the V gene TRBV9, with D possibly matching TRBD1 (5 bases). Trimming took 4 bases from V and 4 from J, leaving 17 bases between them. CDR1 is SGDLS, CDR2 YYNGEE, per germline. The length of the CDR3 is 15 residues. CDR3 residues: CASSPRVIGGYGYTF. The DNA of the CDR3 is TGTGCCAGCAGCCCCCGGGTCATCGGGGGCTATGGCTACACCTTC.

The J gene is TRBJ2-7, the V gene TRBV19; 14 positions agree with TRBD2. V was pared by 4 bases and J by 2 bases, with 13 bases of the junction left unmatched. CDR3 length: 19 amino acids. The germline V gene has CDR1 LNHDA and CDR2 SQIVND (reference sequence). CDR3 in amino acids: CASSNDPGLAGAVTYEQYF. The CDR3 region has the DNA TGTGCCAGTAGTAACGATCCGGGACTAGCGGGAGCGGTCACCTACGAGCAGTACTTC.

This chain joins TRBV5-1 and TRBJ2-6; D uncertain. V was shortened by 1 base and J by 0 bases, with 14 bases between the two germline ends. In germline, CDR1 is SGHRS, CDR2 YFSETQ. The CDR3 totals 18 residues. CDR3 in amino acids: CASSLSFRSSSGANVLTF. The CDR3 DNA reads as TGCGCCAGCAGCTTGAGCTTTAGATCTAGCTCTGGGGCCAACGTCCTGACTTTC.